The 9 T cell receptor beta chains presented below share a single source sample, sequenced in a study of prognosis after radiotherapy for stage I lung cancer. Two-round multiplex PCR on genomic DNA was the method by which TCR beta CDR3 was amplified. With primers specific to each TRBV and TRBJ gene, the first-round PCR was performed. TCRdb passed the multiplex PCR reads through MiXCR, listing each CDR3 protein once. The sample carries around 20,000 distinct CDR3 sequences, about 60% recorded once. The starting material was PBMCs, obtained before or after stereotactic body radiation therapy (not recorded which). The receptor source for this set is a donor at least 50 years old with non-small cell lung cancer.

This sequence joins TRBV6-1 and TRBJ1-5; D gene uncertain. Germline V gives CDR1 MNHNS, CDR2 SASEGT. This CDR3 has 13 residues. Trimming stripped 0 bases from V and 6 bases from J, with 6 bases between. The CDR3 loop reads CASSEAPSQPQHF. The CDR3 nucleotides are TGTGCCAGCAGTGAAGCGCCAAGTCAGCCCCAGCATTTT.

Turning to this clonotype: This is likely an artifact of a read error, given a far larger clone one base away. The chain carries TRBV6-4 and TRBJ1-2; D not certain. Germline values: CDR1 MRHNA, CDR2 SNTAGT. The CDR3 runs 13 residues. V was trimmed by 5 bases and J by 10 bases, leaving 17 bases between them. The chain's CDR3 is CASSYTALGVYTF. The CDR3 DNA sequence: TGTGCCAGCAGTTACACGGCCCTTGGAGTCTACACCTTC.

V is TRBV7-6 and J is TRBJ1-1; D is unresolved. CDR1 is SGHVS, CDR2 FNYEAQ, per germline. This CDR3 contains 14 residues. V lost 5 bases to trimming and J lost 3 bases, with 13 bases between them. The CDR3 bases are TGTGCCAGCAGCCACGGCAGGTCAGACACTGAAGCTTTCTTT. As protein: CASSHGRSDTEAFF.

The CDR3 reads CSAPIRSGGRTDTQYF. The DNA of the CDR3 is TGCAGTGCTCCCATTAGGAGCGGAGGGCGCACAGATACGCAGTATTTT. The V and J genes are TRBV20-1 and TRBJ2-3; the D gene is possibly TRBD2 (6 bases). The CDR3 is 16 residues long. The V gene's germline CDR1 is DFQATT and CDR2 SNEGSKA (reference sequence). V shed 5 bases and J shed 1 base, with 19 bases lying between them.

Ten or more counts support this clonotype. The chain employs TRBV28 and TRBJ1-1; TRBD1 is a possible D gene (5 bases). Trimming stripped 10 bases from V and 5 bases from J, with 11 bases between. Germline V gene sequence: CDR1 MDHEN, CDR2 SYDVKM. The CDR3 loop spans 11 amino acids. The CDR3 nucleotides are TGTGCCATCAACGGGGGGACTGAAGCTTTCTTT. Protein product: CAINGGTEAFF.

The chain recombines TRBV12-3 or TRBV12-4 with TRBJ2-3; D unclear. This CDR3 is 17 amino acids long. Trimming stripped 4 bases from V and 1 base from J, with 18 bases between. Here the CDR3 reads CASSSLYSQKRTDTQYF. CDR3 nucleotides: TGTGCCAGCAGTTCCCTTTATAGCCAGAAGCGCACAGATACGCAGTATTTT.

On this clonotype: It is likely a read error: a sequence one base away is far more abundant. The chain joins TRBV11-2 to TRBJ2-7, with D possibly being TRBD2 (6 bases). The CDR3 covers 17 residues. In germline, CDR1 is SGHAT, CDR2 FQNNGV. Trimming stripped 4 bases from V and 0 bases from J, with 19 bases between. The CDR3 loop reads CASSSLGSGLLSYEQYF. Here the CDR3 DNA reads TGTGCCAGCAGCTCGCTCGGGAGTGGTCTCCTCTCCTACGAGCAGTACTTC.

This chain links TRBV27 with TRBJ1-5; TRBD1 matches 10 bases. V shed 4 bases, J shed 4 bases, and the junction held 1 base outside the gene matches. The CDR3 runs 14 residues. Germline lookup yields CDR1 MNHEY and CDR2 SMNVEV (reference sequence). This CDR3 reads CASSWTGGNQPQHF. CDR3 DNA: TGTGCCAGCAGTTGGACAGGGGGTAATCAGCCCCAGCATTTT.

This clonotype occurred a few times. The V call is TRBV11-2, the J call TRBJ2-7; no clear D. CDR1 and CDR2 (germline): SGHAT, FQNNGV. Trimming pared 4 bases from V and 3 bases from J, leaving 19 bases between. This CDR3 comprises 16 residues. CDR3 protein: CASSSGRAANNYEQYF. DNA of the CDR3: TGTGCCAGCAGCTCAGGCCGGGCCGCAAACAACTACGAGCAGTACTTC.